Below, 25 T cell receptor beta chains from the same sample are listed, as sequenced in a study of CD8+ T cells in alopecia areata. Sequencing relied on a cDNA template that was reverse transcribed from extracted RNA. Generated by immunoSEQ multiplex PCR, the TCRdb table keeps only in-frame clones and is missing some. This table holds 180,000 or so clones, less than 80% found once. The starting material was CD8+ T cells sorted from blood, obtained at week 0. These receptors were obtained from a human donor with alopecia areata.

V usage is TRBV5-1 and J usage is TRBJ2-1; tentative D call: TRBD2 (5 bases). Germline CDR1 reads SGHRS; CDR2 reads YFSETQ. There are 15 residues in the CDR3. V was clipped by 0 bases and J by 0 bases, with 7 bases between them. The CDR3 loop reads CASSLDTSSYNEQFF. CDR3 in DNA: TGCGCCAGCAGCTTGGATACTAGCTCCTACAATGAGCAGTTCTTC. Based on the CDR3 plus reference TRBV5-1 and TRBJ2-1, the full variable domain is KAGVTQTPRYLIKTRGQQVTLSCSPISGHRSVSWYQQTPGQGLQFLFEYFSETQRNKGNFPGRFSGRQFSNSRSEMNVSTLELGDSALYLCASSLDTSSYNEQFFGPGTRLTVL.

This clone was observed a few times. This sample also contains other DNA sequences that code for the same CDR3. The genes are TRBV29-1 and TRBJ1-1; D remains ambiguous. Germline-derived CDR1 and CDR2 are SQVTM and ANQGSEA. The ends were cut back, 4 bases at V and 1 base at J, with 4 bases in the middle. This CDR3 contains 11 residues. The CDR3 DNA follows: TGCAGCGTTGTCGGGAACACTGAAGCTTTCTTT. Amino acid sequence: CSVVGNTEAFF.

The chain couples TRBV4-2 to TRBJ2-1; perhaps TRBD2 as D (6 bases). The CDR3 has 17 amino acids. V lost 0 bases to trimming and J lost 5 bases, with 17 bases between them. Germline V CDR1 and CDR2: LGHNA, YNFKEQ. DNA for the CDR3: TGTGCCAGCAGCCAAGATCAGGCGGCTAGCGAAGACAATGAGCAGTTCTTC. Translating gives CASSQDQAASEDNEQFF.

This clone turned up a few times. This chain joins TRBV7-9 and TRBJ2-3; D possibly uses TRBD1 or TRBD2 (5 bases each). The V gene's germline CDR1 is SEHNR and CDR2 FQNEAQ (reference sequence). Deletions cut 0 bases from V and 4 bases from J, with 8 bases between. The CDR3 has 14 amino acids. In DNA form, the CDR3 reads TGTGCCAGCAGCTTAGCGCTGGGACCAGATACGCAGTATTTT. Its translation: CASSLALGPDTQYF. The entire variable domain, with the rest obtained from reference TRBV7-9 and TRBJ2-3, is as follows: DTGVSQNPRHKITKRGQNVTFRCDPISEHNRLYWYRQTLGQGPEFLTYFQNEAQLEKSRLLSDRFSAERPKGSFSTLEIQRTEQGDSAMYLCASSLALGPDTQYFGPGTRLTVL.

The CDR3 loop reads CASSQEGPVTQYF. The CDR3 nucleotides are TGTGCCAGCAGCCAAGAAGGTCCGGTTACGCAGTATTTT. This chain connects TRBV14 to TRBJ2-3; D call uncertain. V was shortened by 0 bases and J by 8 bases, with 9 bases between the two germline ends. CDR3 length: 13 residues. CDR1 and CDR2 from the germline V gene are SGHDN and FVKESK.

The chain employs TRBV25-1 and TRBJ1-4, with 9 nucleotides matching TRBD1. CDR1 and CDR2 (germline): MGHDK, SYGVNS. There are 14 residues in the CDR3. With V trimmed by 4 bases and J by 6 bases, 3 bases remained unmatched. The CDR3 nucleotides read TGTGCCAGCAGTGCCCGGGACAGGGATGAAAAACTGTTTTTT. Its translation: CASSARDRDEKLFF.

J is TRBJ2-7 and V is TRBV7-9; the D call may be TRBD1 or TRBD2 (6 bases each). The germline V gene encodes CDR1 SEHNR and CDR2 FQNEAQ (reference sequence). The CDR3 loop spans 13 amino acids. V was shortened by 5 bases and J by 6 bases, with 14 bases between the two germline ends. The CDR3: CASSPSSGAEQYF. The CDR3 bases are TGTGCCAGCAGCCCCTCGTCGGGGGCCGAGCAGTACTTC. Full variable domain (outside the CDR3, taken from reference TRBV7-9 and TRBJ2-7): DTGVSQNPRHKITKRGQNVTFRCDPISEHNRLYWYRQTLGQGPEFLTYFQNEAQLEKSRLLSDRFSAERPKGSFSTLEIQRTEQGDSAMYLCASSPSSGAEQYFGPGTRLTVT.

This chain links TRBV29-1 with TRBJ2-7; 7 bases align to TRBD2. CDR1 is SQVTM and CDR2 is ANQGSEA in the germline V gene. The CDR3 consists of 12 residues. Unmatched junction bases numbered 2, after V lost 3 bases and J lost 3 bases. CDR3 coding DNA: TGCAGCGTTGATGGGGGGGACTACGAGCAGTACTTC. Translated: CSVDGGDYEQYF.

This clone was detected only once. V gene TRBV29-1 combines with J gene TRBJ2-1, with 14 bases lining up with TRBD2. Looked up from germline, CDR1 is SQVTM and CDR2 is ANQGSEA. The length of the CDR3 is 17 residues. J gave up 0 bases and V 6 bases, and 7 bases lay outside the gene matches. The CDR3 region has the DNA TGCAGCGTATCGGGACTAGCGGGGGTGTTCTCCTACAATGAGCAGTTCTTC. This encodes CSVSGLAGVFSYNEQFF.

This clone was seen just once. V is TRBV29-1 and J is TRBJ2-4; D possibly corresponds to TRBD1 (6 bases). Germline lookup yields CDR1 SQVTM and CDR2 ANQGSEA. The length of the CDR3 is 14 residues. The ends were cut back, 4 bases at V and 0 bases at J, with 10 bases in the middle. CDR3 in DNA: TGCAGCGTTGGTAAACAGGGAGCCAAAAACATTCAGTACTTC. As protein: CSVGKQGAKNIQYF.

The CDR3 sequence is CASSPRDTYYEQYF. The CDR3 DNA follows: TGTGCCAGCAGCCCCCGGGACACCTACTACGAGCAGTACTTC. J is TRBJ2-7 and V is TRBV13; tentatively, D is TRBD1 (6 bases). CDR1 PRHDT and CDR2 FYEKMQ come from the germline V gene (reference sequence). V lost 5 bases, J lost 3 bases, and 14 bases lay in between. This CDR3 has 14 residues.

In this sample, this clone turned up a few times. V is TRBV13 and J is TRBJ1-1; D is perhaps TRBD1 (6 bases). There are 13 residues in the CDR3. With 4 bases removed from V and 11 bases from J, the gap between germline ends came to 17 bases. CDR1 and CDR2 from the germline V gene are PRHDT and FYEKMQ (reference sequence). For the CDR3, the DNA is TGTGCCAGCAGCTCCCCGACAGGCCTTCGGGCTTTCTTT. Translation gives CASSSPTGLRAFF.

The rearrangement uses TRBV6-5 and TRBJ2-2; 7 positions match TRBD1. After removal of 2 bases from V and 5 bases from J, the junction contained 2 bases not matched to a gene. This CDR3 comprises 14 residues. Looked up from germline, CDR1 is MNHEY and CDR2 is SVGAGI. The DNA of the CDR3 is TGTGCCAGCAGTTACGACAGGGATACCGGGGAGCTGTTTTTT. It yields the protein CASSYDRDTGELFF.

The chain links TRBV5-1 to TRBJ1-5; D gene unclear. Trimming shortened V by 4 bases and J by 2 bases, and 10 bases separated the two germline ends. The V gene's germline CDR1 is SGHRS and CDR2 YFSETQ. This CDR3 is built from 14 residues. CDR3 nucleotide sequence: TGCGCCAGCAGCCTTTGGGCGCGCAATCAGCCCCAGCATTTT. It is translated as CASSLWARNQPQHF.

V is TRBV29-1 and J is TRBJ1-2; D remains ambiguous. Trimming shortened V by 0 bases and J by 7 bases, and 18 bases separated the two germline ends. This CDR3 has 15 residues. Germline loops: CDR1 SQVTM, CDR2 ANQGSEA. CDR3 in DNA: TGCAGCGTTGAAGATGAAAAAGGCAGGTTCGGTGGCTACACCTTC. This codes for CSVEDEKGRFGGYTF.

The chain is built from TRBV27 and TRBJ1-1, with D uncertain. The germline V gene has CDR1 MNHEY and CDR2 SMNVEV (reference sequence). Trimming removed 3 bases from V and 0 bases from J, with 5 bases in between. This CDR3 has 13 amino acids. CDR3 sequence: CASSFILNTEAFF. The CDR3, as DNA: TGTGCCAGCAGTTTTATCCTGAACACTGAAGCTTTCTTT.

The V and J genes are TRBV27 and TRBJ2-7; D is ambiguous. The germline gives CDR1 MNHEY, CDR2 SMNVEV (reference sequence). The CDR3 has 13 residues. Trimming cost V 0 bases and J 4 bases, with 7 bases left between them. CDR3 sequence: CASSLSVGYEQYF. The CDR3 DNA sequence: TGTGCCAGCAGTTTATCGGTAGGATACGAGCAGTACTTC.

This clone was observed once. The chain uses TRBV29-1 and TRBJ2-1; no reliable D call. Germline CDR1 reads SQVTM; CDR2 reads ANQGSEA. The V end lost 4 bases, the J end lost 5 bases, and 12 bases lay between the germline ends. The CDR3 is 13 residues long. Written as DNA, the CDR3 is TGCAGCGTTGCCTATAGGCCGAACAATGAGCAGTTCTTC. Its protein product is CSVAYRPNNEQFF.

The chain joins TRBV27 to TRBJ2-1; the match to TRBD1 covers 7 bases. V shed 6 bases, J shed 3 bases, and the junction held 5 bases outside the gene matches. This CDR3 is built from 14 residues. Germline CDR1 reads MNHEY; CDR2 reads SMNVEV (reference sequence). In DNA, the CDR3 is TGTGCCAGCAGATCGAGGGGGCTCTACAATGAGCAGTTCTTC. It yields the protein CASRSRGLYNEQFF.

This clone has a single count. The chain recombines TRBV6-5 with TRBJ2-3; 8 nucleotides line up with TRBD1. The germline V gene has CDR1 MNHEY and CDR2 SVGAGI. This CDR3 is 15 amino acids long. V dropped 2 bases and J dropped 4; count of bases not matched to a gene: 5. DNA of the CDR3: TGTGCCAGCAGTTACCGAGACAGGGGACCAGATACGCAGTATTTT. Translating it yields CASSYRDRGPDTQYF.

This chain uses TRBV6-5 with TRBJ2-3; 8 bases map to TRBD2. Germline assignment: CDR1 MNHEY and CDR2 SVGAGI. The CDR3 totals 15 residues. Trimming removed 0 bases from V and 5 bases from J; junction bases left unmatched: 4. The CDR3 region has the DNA TGTGCCAGCAGTTACTCAGTCCTAGCGGGAGATACGCAGTATTTT. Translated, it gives CASSYSVLAGDTQYF.

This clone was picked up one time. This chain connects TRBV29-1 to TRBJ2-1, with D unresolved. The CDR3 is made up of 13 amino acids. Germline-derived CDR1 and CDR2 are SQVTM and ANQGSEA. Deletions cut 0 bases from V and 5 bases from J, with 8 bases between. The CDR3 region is CSVEDTRNNEQFF. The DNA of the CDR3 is TGCAGCGTTGAAGACACACGGAACAATGAGCAGTTCTTC.

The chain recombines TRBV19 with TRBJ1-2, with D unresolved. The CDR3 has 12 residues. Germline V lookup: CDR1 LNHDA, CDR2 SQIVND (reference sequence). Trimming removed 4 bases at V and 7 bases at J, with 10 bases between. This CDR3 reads CASSTGRAGYTF. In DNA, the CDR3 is TGTGCCAGTAGTACTGGAAGGGCTGGCTACACCTTC.

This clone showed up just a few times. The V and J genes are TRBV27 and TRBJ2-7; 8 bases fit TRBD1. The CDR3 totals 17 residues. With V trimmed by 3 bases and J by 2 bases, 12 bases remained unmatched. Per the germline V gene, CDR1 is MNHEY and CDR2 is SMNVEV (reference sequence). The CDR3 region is CASSFATKTGDPYEQYF. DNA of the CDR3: TGTGCCAGCAGTTTCGCGACAAAGACAGGGGATCCCTACGAGCAGTACTTC.

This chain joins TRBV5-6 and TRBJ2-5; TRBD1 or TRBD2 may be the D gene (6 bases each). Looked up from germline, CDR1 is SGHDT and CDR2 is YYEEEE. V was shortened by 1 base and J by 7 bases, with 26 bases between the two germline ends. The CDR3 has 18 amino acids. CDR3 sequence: CASSLIPADSGQSRTQYF. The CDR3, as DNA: TGTGCCAGCAGCTTGATTCCGGCCGATAGCGGACAGTCGCGGACCCAGTACTTC.